A single sample gave rise to the 6 T cell receptor beta chains below, sequenced in a study of T cell responses to AZD1222 COVID-19 vaccine. This table comes from immunoSEQ multiplex PCR, and its TCRdb copy is limited to in-frame clones, with some not included. The table has around 97,000 clones, around 91% seen once. Sequenced here: peripheral blood, sampled on day 0 of AZD1222 vaccination. The receptors stem from an adult in good health.

The chain uses TRBV19 and TRBJ2-4; TRBD2 might be the D (6 bases). Germline loops: CDR1 LNHDA, CDR2 SQIVND (reference sequence). CDR3 size: 14 residues. Trimming removed 3 bases from V and 3 bases from J, with 9 bases in between. CDR3: CASSMRGGKNIQYF. DNA for the CDR3: TGTGCCAGTAGTATGCGGGGAGGCAAAAACATTCAGTACTTC.

V usage is TRBV11-2 and J usage is TRBJ2-7, with TRBD1 as a possible D gene (5 bases). V was cut by 1 base and J by 3 bases, with 10 bases left in between. Germline assignment: CDR1 SGHAT and CDR2 FQNNGV. The CDR3 sequence is 14 residues long. In nucleotides, the CDR3 is TGTGCCAGCAGCTTAGCAGCGACAGACTACGAGCAGTACTTC. It is translated as CASSLAATDYEQYF.

The chain joins TRBV30 to TRBJ1-5; 8 bases align to TRBD1. The CDR3 length is 16 residues. Per germline, CDR1 GTSNPN and CDR2 SVGIG (reference sequence). After removal of 0 bases from V and 2 bases from J, the junction contained 6 bases not matched to a gene. The DNA for the CDR3 is TGTGCCTGGAGTGTACGTTGGGGACAGGGCAATCAGCCCCAGCATTTT. Its translation: CAWSVRWGQGNQPQHF. The whole variable domain, filled in from reference TRBV30 and TRBJ1-5, reads SQTIHQWPATLVQPVGSPLSLECTVEGTSNPNLYWYRQAAGRGLQLLFYSVGIGQISSEVPQNLSASRPQDRQFILSSKKLLLSDSGFYLCAWSVRWGQGNQPQHFGDGTRLSIL.

The chain carries TRBV5-1 and TRBJ2-1; TRBD2 matches at 9 bases. Germline V lookup: CDR1 SGHRS, CDR2 YFSETQ. The CDR3 length is 13 residues. Trimming cost V 5 bases and J 5 bases; bases outside gene matches: 2. The CDR3 region is CASSERGDNEQFF. In nucleotides, the CDR3 is TGCGCCAGCAGTGAGCGGGGGGACAATGAGCAGTTCTTC.

J is TRBJ2-2 and V is TRBV6-6; TRBD2 might be the D (6 bases). Trimming left V 6 bases short and J 3 bases short, with 11 bases between. This CDR3 has 14 amino acids. Germline lookup yields CDR1 MNHNY and CDR2 SVGAGI (reference sequence). This CDR3 is CASSPGEHTGELFF. DNA of the CDR3: TGTGCCAGCAGCCCGGGAGAACACACCGGGGAGCTGTTTTTT.

The genes are TRBV4-1 and TRBJ2-3, with 7 bases that match TRBD2. Germline V gene sequence: CDR1 MGHRA, CDR2 YSYEKL. Losses at the gene ends were 1 base for V and 5 bases for J; bases not matched to a gene: 9. The CDR3 covers 16 residues. CDR3 region: CASSQVSAGWGDTQYF. Written as DNA, the CDR3 is TGCGCCAGCAGCCAAGTTTCAGCGGGGTGGGGAGATACGCAGTATTTT.